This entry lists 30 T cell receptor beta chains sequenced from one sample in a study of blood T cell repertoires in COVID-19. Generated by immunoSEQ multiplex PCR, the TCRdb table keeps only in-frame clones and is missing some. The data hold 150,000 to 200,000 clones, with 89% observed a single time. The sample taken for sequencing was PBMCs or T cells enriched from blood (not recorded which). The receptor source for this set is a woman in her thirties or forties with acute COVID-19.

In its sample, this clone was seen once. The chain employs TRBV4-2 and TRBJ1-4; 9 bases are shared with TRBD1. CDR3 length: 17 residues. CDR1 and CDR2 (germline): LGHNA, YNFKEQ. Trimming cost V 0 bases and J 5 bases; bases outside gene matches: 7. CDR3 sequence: CASSQDPGQGSNEKLFF. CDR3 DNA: TGTGCCAGCAGCCAAGATCCCGGACAGGGGTCCAATGAAAAACTGTTTTTT.

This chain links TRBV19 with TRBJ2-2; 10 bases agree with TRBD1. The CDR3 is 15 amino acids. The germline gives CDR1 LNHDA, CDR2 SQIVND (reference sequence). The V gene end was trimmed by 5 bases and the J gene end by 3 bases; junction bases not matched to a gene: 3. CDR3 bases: TGTGCCAGTAGTTCCGGGACAGGGGACACCGGGGAGCTGTTTTTT. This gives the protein CASSSGTGDTGELFF. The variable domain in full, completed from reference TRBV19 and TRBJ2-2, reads DGGITQSPKYLFRKEGQNVTLSCEQNLNHDAMYWYRQDPGQGLRLIYYSQIVNDFQKGDIAEGYSVSREKKESFPLTVTSAQKNPTAFYLCASSSGTGDTGELFFGEGSRLTVL.

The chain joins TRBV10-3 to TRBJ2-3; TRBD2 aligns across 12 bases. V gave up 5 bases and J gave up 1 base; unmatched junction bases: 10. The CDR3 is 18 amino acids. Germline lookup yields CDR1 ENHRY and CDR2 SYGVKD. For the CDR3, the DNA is TGTGCCATCAGTAAGACTAGCGGGAGCGGAGGTGGCACAGATACGCAGTATTTT. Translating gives CAISKTSGSGGGTDTQYF.

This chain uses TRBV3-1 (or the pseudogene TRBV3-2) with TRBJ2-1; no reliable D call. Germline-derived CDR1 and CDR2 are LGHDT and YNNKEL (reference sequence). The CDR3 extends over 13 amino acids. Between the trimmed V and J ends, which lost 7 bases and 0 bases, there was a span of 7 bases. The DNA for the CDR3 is TGTGCCAGCACCCAGAGCTCCTACAATGAGCAGTTCTTC. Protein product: CASTQSSYNEQFF.

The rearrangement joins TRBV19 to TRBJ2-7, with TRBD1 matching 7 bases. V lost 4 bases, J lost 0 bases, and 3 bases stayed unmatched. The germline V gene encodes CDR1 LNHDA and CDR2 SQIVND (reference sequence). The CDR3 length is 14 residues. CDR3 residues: CASSTAGGSYEQYF. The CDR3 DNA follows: TGTGCCAGTAGTACTGCAGGGGGCTCCTACGAGCAGTACTTC. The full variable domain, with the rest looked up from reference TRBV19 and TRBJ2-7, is DGGITQSPKYLFRKEGQNVTLSCEQNLNHDAMYWYRQDPGQGLRLIYYSQIVNDFQKGDIAEGYSVSREKKESFPLTVTSAQKNPTAFYLCASSTAGGSYEQYFGPGTRLTVT.

CDR3 nucleotides: TGTGCCAGCAGGCCGACCGGGACAGGGGCCACAGATACGCAGTATTTT. It translates to CASRPTGTGATDTQYF. J is TRBJ2-3 and V is TRBV28; 10 bases are shared with TRBD1. The CDR3 spans 16 residues. With V trimmed by 6 bases and J by 2 bases, 8 bases remained unmatched. From germline, CDR1 is MDHEN and CDR2 SYDVKM.

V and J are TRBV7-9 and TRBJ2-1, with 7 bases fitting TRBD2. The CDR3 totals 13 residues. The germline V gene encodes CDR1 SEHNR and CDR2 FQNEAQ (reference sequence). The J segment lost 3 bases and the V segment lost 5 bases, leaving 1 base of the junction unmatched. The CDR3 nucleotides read TGTGCCAGCAGCCGGGACTACTACAATGAGCAGTTCTTC. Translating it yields CASSRDYYNEQFF.

In DNA, the CDR3 is TGTGCCAGCTCACCAGACTTGCGGGGCCCTTCCACAGATACGCAGTATTTT. It specifies CASSPDLRGPSTDTQYF. The chain has TRBV18 and TRBJ2-3, with a weak D call TRBD2 (6 bases). Deletions cut 2 bases from V and 2 bases from J, with 17 bases between. CDR1 is KGHSH and CDR2 is LQKENI in the germline V gene. CDR3 length equals 17 residues.

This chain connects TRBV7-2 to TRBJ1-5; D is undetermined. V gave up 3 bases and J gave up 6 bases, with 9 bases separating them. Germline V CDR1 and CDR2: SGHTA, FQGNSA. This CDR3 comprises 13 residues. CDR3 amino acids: CASSFDPSQPQHF. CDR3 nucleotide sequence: TGTGCCAGCAGCTTCGATCCGAGTCAGCCCCAGCATTTT.

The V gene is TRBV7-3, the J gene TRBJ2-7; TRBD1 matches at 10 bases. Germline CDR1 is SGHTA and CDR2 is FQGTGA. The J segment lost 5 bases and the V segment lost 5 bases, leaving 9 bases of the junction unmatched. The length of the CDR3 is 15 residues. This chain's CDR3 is CASSVPGQGKDEQYF. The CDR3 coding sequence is TGTGCCAGCAGCGTACCGGGACAGGGGAAGGACGAGCAGTACTTC.

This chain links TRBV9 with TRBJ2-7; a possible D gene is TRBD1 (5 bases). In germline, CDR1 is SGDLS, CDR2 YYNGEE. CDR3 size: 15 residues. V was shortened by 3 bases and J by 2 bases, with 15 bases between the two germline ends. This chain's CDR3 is CASSAQGYGAYEQYF. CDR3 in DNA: TGTGCCAGCAGCGCCCAGGGTTATGGGGCCTACGAGCAGTACTTC. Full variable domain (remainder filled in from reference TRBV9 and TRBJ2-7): DSGVTQTPKHLITATGQRVTLRCSPRSGDLSVYWYQQSLDQGLQFLIQYYNGEERAKGNILERFSAQQFPDLHSELNLSSLELGDSALYFCASSAQGYGAYEQYFGPGTRLTVT.

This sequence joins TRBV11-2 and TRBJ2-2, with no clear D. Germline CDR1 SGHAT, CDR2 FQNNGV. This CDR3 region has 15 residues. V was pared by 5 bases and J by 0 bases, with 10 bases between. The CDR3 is CASSLYLSNTGELFF. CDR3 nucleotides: TGTGCCAGCAGCCTTTACTTATCGAACACCGGGGAGCTGTTTTTT.

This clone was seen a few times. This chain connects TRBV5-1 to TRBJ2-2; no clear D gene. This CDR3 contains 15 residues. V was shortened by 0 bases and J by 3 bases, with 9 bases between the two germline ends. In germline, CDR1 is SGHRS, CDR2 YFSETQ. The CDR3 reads CASSLGILDTGELFF. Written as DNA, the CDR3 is TGCGCCAGCAGCTTGGGTATCCTCGACACCGGGGAGCTGTTTTTT.

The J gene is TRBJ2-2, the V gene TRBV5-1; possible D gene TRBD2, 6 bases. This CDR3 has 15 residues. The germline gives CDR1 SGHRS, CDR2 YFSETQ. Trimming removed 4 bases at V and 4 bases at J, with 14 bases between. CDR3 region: CASSRSSAPTGELFF. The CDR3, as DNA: TGCGCCAGCAGCCGCTCTAGCGCCCCCACCGGGGAGCTGTTTTTT.

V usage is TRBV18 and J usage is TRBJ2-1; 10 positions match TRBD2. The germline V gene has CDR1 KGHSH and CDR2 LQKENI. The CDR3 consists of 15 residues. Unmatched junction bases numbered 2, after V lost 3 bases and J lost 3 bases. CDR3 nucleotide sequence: TGTGCCAGCTCACCTACTAGCGGGGACTACAATGAGCAGTTCTTC. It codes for CASSPTSGDYNEQFF.

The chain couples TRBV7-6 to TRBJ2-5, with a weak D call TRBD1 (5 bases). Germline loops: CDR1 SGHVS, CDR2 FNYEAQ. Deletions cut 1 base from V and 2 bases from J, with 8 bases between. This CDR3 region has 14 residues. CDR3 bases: TGTGCCAGCAGCTTAGGCCCAGGGCAAGAGACCCAGTACTTC. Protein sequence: CASSLGPGQETQYF. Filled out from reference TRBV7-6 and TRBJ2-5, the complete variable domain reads GAGVSQSPRYKVTKRGQDVALRCDPISGHVSLYWYRQALGQGPEFLTYFNYEAQQDKSGLPNDRFSAERPEGSISTLTIQRTEQRDSAMYRCASSLGPGQETQYFGPGTRLLVL.

CDR3 nucleotide sequence: TGTGCCAGCTCACCCACGGAGAATAATTCACCCCTCCACTTT. This codes for CASSPTENNSPLHF. The rearrangement joins TRBV18 to TRBJ1-6; D is unresolved. The length of the CDR3 is 14 residues. Germline CDR1 and CDR2: KGHSH and LQKENI. V was pared by 3 bases and J by 5 bases, with 8 bases between.

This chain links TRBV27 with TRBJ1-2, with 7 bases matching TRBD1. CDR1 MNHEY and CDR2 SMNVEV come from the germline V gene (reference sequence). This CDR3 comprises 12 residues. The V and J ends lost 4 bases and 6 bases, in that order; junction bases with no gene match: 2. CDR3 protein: CASSSDRDGYTF. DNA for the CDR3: TGTGCCAGCAGTTCCGACAGGGATGGCTACACCTTC.

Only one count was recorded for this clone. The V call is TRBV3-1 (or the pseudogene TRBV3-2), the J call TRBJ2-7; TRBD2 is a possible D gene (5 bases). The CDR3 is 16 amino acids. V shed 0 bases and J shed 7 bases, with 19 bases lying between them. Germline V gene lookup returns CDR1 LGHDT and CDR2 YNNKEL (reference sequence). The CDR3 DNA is TGTGCCAGCAGCCAAGATGGTTTGGACTCCCGTTGGGAGCAGTACTTC. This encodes CASSQDGLDSRWEQYF.

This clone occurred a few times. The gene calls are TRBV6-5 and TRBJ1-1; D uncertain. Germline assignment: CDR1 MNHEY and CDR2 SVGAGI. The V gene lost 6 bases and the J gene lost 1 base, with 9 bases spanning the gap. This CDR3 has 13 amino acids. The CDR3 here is CASRRPGNTEAFF. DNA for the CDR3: TGTGCCAGCAGACGACCAGGGAACACTGAAGCTTTCTTT.

CDR3 residues: CSASLAGADTQYF. CDR3 sequence (DNA): TGCAGTGCTAGTCTAGCGGGAGCAGATACGCAGTATTTT. This chain joins TRBV20-1 and TRBJ2-3; 10 bases line up with TRBD2. Germline V gene sequence: CDR1 DFQATT, CDR2 SNEGSKA (reference sequence). The J segment lost 4 bases and the V segment lost 3 bases, leaving 1 base of the junction unmatched. The length of the CDR3 is 13 residues.

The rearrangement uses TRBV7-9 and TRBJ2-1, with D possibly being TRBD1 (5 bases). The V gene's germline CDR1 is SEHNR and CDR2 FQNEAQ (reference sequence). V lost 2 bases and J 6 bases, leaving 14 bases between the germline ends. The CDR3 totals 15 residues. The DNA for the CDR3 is TGTGCCAGCAGCTTAATGGGGCACGCCTCCAATGAGCAGTTCTTC. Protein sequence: CASSLMGHASNEQFF.

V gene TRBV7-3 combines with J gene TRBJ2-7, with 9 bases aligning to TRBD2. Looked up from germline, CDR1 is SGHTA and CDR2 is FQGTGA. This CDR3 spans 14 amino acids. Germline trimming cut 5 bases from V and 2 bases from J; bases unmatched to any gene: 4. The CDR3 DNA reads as TGTGCCAGCAGCATCCTAGCGGGGCCCTACGAGCAGTACTTC. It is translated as CASSILAGPYEQYF.

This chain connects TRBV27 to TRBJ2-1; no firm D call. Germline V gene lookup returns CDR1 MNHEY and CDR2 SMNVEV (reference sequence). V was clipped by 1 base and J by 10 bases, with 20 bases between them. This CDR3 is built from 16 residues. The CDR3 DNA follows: TGTGCCAGCAGTTTATACCCCTCGGCCCGGCGGTCGGAGCAGTTCTTC. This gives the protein CASSLYPSARRSEQFF.

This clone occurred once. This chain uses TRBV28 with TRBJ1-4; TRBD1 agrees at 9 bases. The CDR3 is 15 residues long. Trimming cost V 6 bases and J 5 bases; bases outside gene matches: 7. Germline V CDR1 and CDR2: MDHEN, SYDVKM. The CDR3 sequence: CASRDTGGPNEKLFF. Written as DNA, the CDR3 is TGTGCCAGCAGGGATACAGGGGGCCCCAATGAAAAACTGTTTTTT.

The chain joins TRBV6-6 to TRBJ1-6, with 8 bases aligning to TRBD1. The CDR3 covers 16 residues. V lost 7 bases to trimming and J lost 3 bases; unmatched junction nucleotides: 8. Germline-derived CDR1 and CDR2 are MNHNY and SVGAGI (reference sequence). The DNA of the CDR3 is TGTGCCAGCACCGAGGACAGGGCCCACTATAATTCACCCCTCCACTTT. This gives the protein CASTEDRAHYNSPLHF.

CDR3 DNA sequence: TGTGCCAGCAGTTACCTCGTGGGGGGGTACGAGCAGTACTTC. Protein product: CASSYLVGGYEQYF. The V call is TRBV6-5, the J call TRBJ2-7; 7 bases map to TRBD2. The CDR3 runs to 14 residues. The germline V gene has CDR1 MNHEY and CDR2 SVGAGI. The junction had 5 bases not matched to a gene; V was cut back by 2 bases and J by 4 bases.

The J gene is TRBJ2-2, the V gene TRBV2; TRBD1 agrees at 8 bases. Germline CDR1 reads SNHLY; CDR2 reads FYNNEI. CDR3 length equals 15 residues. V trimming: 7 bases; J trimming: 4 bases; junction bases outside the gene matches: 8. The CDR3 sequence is CASKFQGASTGELFF. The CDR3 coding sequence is TGTGCCAGCAAATTCCAGGGGGCAAGCACCGGGGAGCTGTTTTTT.

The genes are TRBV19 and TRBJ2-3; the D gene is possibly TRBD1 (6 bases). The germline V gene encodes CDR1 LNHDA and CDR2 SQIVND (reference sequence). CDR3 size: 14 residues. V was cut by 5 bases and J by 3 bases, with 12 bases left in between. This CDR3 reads CASSAGTSTDTQYF. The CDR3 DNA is TGTGCCAGTAGTGCCGGGACAAGTACAGATACGCAGTATTTT. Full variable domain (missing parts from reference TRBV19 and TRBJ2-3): DGGITQSPKYLFRKEGQNVTLSCEQNLNHDAMYWYRQDPGQGLRLIYYSQIVNDFQKGDIAEGYSVSREKKESFPLTVTSAQKNPTAFYLCASSAGTSTDTQYFGPGTRLTVL.

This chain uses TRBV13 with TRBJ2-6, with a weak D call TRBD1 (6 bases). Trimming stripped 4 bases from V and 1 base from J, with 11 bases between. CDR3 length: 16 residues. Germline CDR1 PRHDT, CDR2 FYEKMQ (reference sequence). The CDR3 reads CASSSSTGSGANVLTF. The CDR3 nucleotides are TGTGCCAGCAGCTCGTCAACAGGGTCTGGGGCCAACGTCCTGACTTTC.